The text below deals with one T cell receptor (beta chain). The antigen is not known. The sample originates from a study of siplizumab effects on memory and regulatory T cells. Study-wide findings and caveats: Siplizumab produced a significant drop in alloreactive sequences attributable to unstimulated CD4+ memory cells. Naive T cells looked more diverse than memory cells and looked like major alloresponse contributors. Sequences below about 10^-5 frequency were poorly captured, limiting mapping of alloreactive clones.

Germline V gives CDR1 LNHDA, CDR2 SQIVND (reference sequence). The CDR3 has 15 residues. V lost 5 bases, J lost 4 bases, and 10 bases stayed unmatched. Each sample yielded 90,000 to 100,000 assayed TCR templates. Sequencing was performed with immunoSEQ multiplex PCR; in TCRdb, only in-frame clones are kept and a portion is missing. Seen here are more than 85,000 clones, about 93% observed once, and the top ten hold more than 0.3%. Material: CD4+ T cells sorted from blood. The sequence was collected from a human donor in good health. This chain connects TRBV19 to TRBJ1-1; 7 bases are shared with TRBD1. As DNA, the CDR3 is TGTGCCAGTAGTTCTCTCGACAGGGCCGGCACTGAAGCTTTCTTT. Translation gives CASSSLDRAGTEAFF.